This TCR beta chain was observed in a study of blood T cell repertoires in COVID-19. Whole-study context: Material from acute and convalescent COVID-19 was sourced from the United States, Italy and Spain. PBMCs, B-cell-depleted T cells, or T cells were the source of the cDNA or gDNA that made up the material.

Original methodology: Estimates of nucleated cell counts were drawn from the amplification of reference gene primers. The table came from immunoSEQ multiplex PCR; TCRdb's copy has only in-frame clones and leaves some out. The DNA gave D and trimming, while V, J and clone size come from that table. The sample has 250,000 to 300,000 clones, approximately 91% seen once; the top ten hold about 2.1%. The CDR3 covers 16 residues. Germline assignment: CDR1 SGHAT and CDR2 FQNNGV. The V end lost 5 bases, the J end lost 5 bases, and 19 bases lay between the germline ends. The sequencing sample was made of PBMCs or T cells enriched from blood (not recorded which). The chain joins TRBV11-2 to TRBJ2-1; tentative D call: TRBD2 (6 bases). The sequence was collected from a woman between 40 and 50 years old with acute COVID-19. CDR3 coding DNA: TGTGCCAGCAGCCCCGGGACTCTATCTTGGAACAATGAGCAGTTCTTC. This encodes CASSPGTLSWNNEQFF. Combining the CDR3 with reference TRBV11-2 and TRBJ2-1 gives the whole variable domain EAGVAQSPRYKIIEKRQSVAFWCNPISGHATLYWYQQILGQGPKLLIQFQNNGVVDDSQLPKDRFSAERLKGVDSTLKIQPAKLEDSAVYLCASSPGTLSWNNEQFFGPGTRLTVL.